Here is one T cell receptor (beta chain) with its context. The specificity of this receptor is unknown. Base quality data are lacking; no much larger clone is found one base away. The CDR3 holds 15 amino acids from the cysteine to the phenylalanine. The kept DNA is CDR3 alone, 45 bases in frame from the first base. CDR1 and CDR2 were assigned from the germline V gene as SGHAT and FQNNGV. The V end loses 2 bases and the J end loses 4 bases, and a stretch of 9 bases separates them. This sample is part of a study of blood T cell repertoires in COVID-19 (TCRdb year 2020). At the level of the whole study: Samples covering the acute and convalescent phases of COVID-19 were provided by collaborators in the United States, Italy and Spain. The prospective study material was composed of cDNA or gDNA derived from T cells, B-cell-depleted T cells, or PBMCs. Subjects who had been exposed to COVID-19, were actively infected with it, or had recovered from it provided the deeply sampled blood TCRbeta repertoires that made up the dataset. The repertoires were released in a freely available public database intended as a resource for research on the immune response to SARS-CoV-2. The samples were drawn from two sources: the first 160 participants of the ongoing ImmuneRACE study, and 1,200 or so subjects contributed by 6 global collaborators. Sample metadata almost always included a de-identified subject ID, COVID-19 status, age in years and sex. Where HLA class I and class II types were available, the types were taken from metadata supplied by the sample provider, not from assay-based typing. Study-wide conclusions, independent of this receptor: The quantity of clinical and demographic metadata differed by source and by participant and was supplied without curation.

In Seattle, one collaborating source enrolled patients while the infection was active and tracked those patients longitudinally over the course of disease. The collaborating institutions used their own protocols to collect whole blood in K2EDTA tubes. For TCRbeta analysis, collaborators shipped samples in one of three forms: frozen whole blood, isolated PBMCs, or DNA extracted from either of those sample types. The immunoSEQ Assay, a bias-controlled multiplex PCR, was used to amplify TCRbeta CDR3 regions from genomic DNA. On the study's bioinformatics: The number of nucleated cells in each sample was estimated from the amplification of reference gene primers within the assay. To quantify the absolute abundance of each unique TCRbeta CDR3 rearrangement, sequence reads were collapsed and filtered. For each sample, productive Simpson clonality was calculated as the square root of Simpson's diversity index over productive rearrangements. TCRdb stores this immuneACCESS table with in-frame sequences only. Part of the clones is absent; in the studies checked, under half of the shortfall reflects unresolved V genes, and no reason is known for the rest. V, J and clone size reflect that table, while D and trimming were determined from the DNA. For this sample there are around 230,000 clones; around 85% appear just once. The ten largest clones add up to 5.1% of the sample.

The chain is encoded by TRBV11-2 joined to TRBJ1-6; TRBD1 is a possible D gene, resting on 5 matching bases. Sequenced sample: peripheral blood. This receptor was identified in a man aged 50 or older with COVID-19, enrolled during active disease. CDR3 sequence: CASSLPGLYNSPLHF. Here is the DNA: TGTGCCAGCAGCTTACCGGGACTGTATAATTCACCCCTCCACTTT.